The clone carrying this T cell receptor beta chain was counted many times. Antigen specificity is unknown. V trimming: 5 bases; J trimming: 5 bases; junction bases outside the gene matches: 5. CDR3 length: 14 residues. From germline, CDR1 is DFQATT and CDR2 SNEGSKA (reference sequence). TCRdb reprocessed the 5' RACE reads with MiXCR, giving one entry per CDR3 protein. The sample comprises approximately 890,000 distinct CDR3 sequences, approximately 13% of which are singletons, and around 1.6% rests with the top ten. The data were obtained in a study of identical twins. Study conclusions and caveats: The analysis was cross-sectional rather than longitudinal within donors.

These data were also reused for a study on yellow fever vaccine responses in identical twins.

The source material was PBMCs. The chain joins TRBV20-1 to TRBJ1-5, with 11 bases fitting TRBD1. The TCR was taken from a woman between 18 and 29 years old in good health. CDR3 in amino acids: CSAFRTGGDQPQHF. Written as DNA, the CDR3 is TGCAGTGCTTTTCGGACAGGGGGCGATCAGCCCCAGCATTTT.